One sample yielded the 10 T cell receptor beta chains listed below, sequenced in a study of CD8+ T cells in alopecia areata. The treatment: oral pan-JAK inhibitor, 5-10 mg twice daily. It was cDNA, reverse transcribed from extracted RNA, that served as the sequencing template. Clones were read by immunoSEQ multiplex PCR, and TCRdb kept only the in-frame ones, dropping some. The sample includes tens of thousands of clones, 40% to 55% of them seen just once. This sample comprised CD8+ T cells sorted from blood, obtained at roughly week 38, from a patient treated with tofacitinib. These receptors were obtained from a human donor with alopecia areata.

The chain joins TRBV27 to TRBJ2-7; D may correspond to TRBD1 or TRBD2 (6 bases each). Trimming took 3 bases from V and 4 from J, leaving 10 bases between them. CDR1 is MNHEY, CDR2 SMNVEV, per germline (reference sequence). The CDR3 consists of 13 residues. The CDR3 region has the DNA TGTGCCAGCAGTTTGACAGGAGGGTACGAGCAGTACTTC. Translated: CASSLTGGYEQYF.

V and J are TRBV14 and TRBJ2-5; D possibly corresponds to TRBD2 (6 bases). Germline CDR1 is SGHDN and CDR2 is FVKESK. The CDR3 is 15 residues long. V lost 0 bases and J lost 6, with 14 bases in between. The CDR3 reads CASSQDPGGPKTQYF. The CDR3 coding sequence is TGTGCCAGCAGCCAAGACCCAGGAGGGCCAAAGACCCAGTACTTC.

The genes are TRBV29-1 and TRBJ2-3; unclear D gene. The CDR3 has 11 residues. From germline, CDR1 is SQVTM and CDR2 ANQGSEA. Trimming pared 8 bases from V and 11 bases from J, leaving 17 bases between. The CDR3 loop is CSPTAENEQYF. CDR3 bases: TGCAGCCCCACGGCGGAGAATGAGCAGTATTTT.

The rearrangement joins TRBV9 to TRBJ2-7; 9 bases are shared with TRBD1. Germline V gives CDR1 SGDLS, CDR2 YYNGEE. The CDR3 consists of 15 residues. V dropped 4 bases and J dropped 7; count of bases not matched to a gene: 12. The CDR3 spells CASSPWDRASREQYF. The CDR3 coding sequence is TGTGCCAGCAGCCCCTGGGACAGGGCCTCCCGGGAGCAGTACTTC.

This clone was detected only a few times. This chain links TRBV4-2 with TRBJ2-2, with 7 bases identical to TRBD2. Unmatched junction bases numbered 6, after V lost 4 bases and J lost 1 base. This CDR3 has 16 residues. Germline V lookup: CDR1 LGHNA, CDR2 YNFKEQ. The DNA of the CDR3 is TGTGCCAGCAGCCCCCTGGCTAGCGGGAACACCGGGGAGCTGTTTTTT. Its protein product is CASSPLASGNTGELFF.

This chain links TRBV28 with TRBJ2-7, with TRBD1 matching 7 bases. The germline V gene encodes CDR1 MDHEN and CDR2 SYDVKM. J was trimmed by 2 bases and V by 10 bases; bases with no gene match: 5. There are 12 residues in the CDR3. The DNA of the CDR3 is TGTGCCACCACAGGGGATACCTACGAGCAGTACTTC. This codes for CATTGDTYEQYF.

The chain joins TRBV29-1 to TRBJ1-2; possibly TRBD1 for D (5 bases). V lost 3 bases and J 4 bases, leaving 9 bases between the germline ends. The CDR3 consists of 12 residues. Germline CDR1 is SQVTM and CDR2 is ANQGSEA. The DNA of the CDR3 is TGCAGCGTTGATCAGGGTGCCTATGGCTACACCTTC. Its protein product is CSVDQGAYGYTF.

The gene calls are TRBV7-9 and TRBJ2-7, with TRBD1 as a possible D gene (5 bases). Germline CDR1 SEHNR, CDR2 FQNEAQ (reference sequence). The CDR3 totals 12 residues. Trimming pared 5 bases from V and 4 bases from J, leaving 9 bases between. CDR3 nucleotides: TGTGCCAGCAGCGCCAGACAGTACGAGCAGTACTTC. Amino acids: CASSARQYEQYF. Full variable domain (outside the CDR3, taken from reference TRBV7-9 and TRBJ2-7): DTGVSQNPRHKITKRGQNVTFRCDPISEHNRLYWYRQTLGQGPEFLTYFQNEAQLEKSRLLSDRFSAERPKGSFSTLEIQRTEQGDSAMYLCASSARQYEQYFGPGTRLTVT.

This rearrangement joins TRBV11-1 to TRBJ2-3, with D possibly TRBD2 on 6 matching bases. The germline gives CDR1 SGHAT, CDR2 FQDESV (reference sequence). This CDR3 is built from 15 residues. The V end lost 4 bases, the J end lost 2 bases, and 13 bases lay between the germline ends. CDR3 region: CASSYGGALTDTQYF. The CDR3, as DNA: TGTGCCAGCAGCTACGGGGGAGCGCTCACAGATACGCAGTATTTT.

This chain connects TRBV15 to TRBJ2-3; 8 nucleotides agree with TRBD1. Germline trimming cut 8 bases from V and 2 bases from J; bases unmatched to any gene: 3. The germline V gene has CDR1 LNHNV and CDR2 YYDKDF (reference sequence). CDR3 size: 13 residues. The CDR3 nucleotides are TGTGCCACCGGGGACAGGAACACAGATACGCAGTATTTT. Amino acids: CATGDRNTDTQYF.